The rows below give T cell receptor beta chains drawn from one sample of a study of blood T cell repertoires in COVID-19. Here immunoSEQ multiplex PCR was the method, and the copy in TCRdb shows in-frame clones only, minus some. The data hold a few hundred thousand clones, with about 87% observed a single time. Input material: peripheral blood. The receptors shown here come from a man between 60 and 75 years old with acute or convalescent COVID-19. Each CDR3 is given with its conserved first and last residue. D genes are given only for firm matches. Size values are once, few and many counts, or a class for expanded clones, and some rows have none.

>-|TRBV10-3|-|TRBJ2-7
CAISESGRGLGSYEQYF
TGTGCCATCAGTGAGTCAGGCAGGGGATTAGGCTCCTACGAGCAGTACTTC
>-|TRBV12-3/TRBV12-4|-|TRBJ2-7
CASSTSDSYEQYF
-
>-|TRBV7-2|TRBD1|TRBJ2-6
CASSPPGQGRNVLTF
TGTGCCAGCAGCCCTCCGGGACAGGGTCGCAACGTCCTGACTTTC
>-|TRBV7-9|-|TRBJ2-2
CASSPRPPGVGTGELFF
TGTGCCAGCAGCCCACGACCCCCAGGGGTTGGGACCGGGGAGCTGTTTTTT
>-|TRBV2|-|TRBJ1-1
CASSEEQGYTEAFF
TGTGCCAGCAGTGAAGAACAGGGCTACACTGAAGCTTTCTTT
>-|TRBV28|TRBD2|TRBJ2-1
CASSLASGGRNEQFF
TGTGCCAGCAGTTTAGCTAGCGGGGGGCGGAATGAGCAGTTCTTC
>-|TRBV12-3/TRBV12-4|TRBD1|TRBJ2-1
CASNLDRVNEQFF
TGTGCCAGCAACCTGGACAGGGTGAATGAGCAGTTCTTC
>-|TRBV13|TRBD1|TRBJ2-2
CASSPTAGGGTGELFF
TGTGCCAGCAGCCCGACCGCAGGGGGCGGAACCGGGGAGCTGTTTTTT
>once|TRBV3-1/TRBV3-2|TRBD2|TRBJ2-5
CASSPGRNSGGGETQYF
TGTGCCAGCAGCCCTGGGAGGAATAGCGGGGGCGGGGAGACCCAGTACTTC
>-|TRBV12-2|-|TRBJ2-2
CASRLADREYRGASPFSPFF
TGTGCAAGTCGCTTAGCGGACAGGGAGTACCGGGGAGCTAGCCCATTTAGTCCGTTTTTT
>-|TRBV18|TRBD1|TRBJ1-6
CASSPGANRGNSPLHF
TGTGCCAGCTCACCAGGCGCGAACAGGGGCAATTCACCCCTCCACTTT
>-|TRBV3-1/TRBV3-2|TRBD1|TRBJ1-1
CASSQDHRQGAEAFF
TGTGCCAGCAGCCAAGATCACAGACAGGGGGCTGAAGCTTTCTTT
>-|TRBV3-1/TRBV3-2|TRBD1|TRBJ1-6
CASSQFGGQAAHSPLHF
TGTGCCAGCAGCCAGTTTGGGGGACAGGCAGCGCATTCACCCCTCCACTTT
>-|TRBV28|-|TRBJ1-5
CASIGGPNQPQHF
TGTGCCAGCATAGGCGGGCCAAATCAGCCCCAGCATTTT
>-|TRBV19|-|TRBJ1-5
CASSIVGGMGQPQHF
TGTGCCAGTAGTATAGTGGGGGGGATGGGTCAGCCCCAGCATTTT